The clone carrying this T cell receptor beta chain was seen only once. Amplification of TCR beta CDR3 regions used RNA as the template. Initially, a first-round RT-PCR of the TCR CDR3 employed the HTBI primer set. A single record per CDR3 protein comes from TCRdb applying MiXCR to the multiplex PCR reads. This table has nearly 750,000 distinct CDR3 sequences, approximately 40% appearing once. Germline CDR1 reads LNHDA; CDR2 reads SQIVND (reference sequence). The CDR3 has 15 amino acids. Trimming removed 5 bases at V and 3 bases at J, with 14 bases between. This record belongs to a study of T cells in Graves' hyperthyroidism and ophthalmopathy.

The receptor was derived from a woman in her forties with Graves' hyperthyroidism. V gene TRBV19 combines with J gene TRBJ1-3, with D possibly being TRBD1 (5 bases). The sample taken for sequencing was blood. The CDR3 spells CASSARGKNGNTIYF. The CDR3, as DNA: TGTGCCAGTAGTGCCCGGGGCAAGAATGGAAACACCATATATTTT.